This entry lists 21 T cell receptor beta chains sequenced from one sample in a study of T-cell memory formation after mild COVID-19. TCRdb re-called the 5' RACE reads through MiXCR, storing one row per CDR3 protein. The sample yields a few hundred thousand distinct CDR3 sequences, 8% to 11% seen once. The sample consisted of PBMCs or a T cell subset sorted from them (not recorded which). All receptors derive from a man younger than 30 who had mild COVID-19 (a few samples of this study predate the infection). Cell type and time point are not known.

The rearrangement joins TRBV25-1 to TRBJ2-5; 8 bases line up with TRBD1. Per germline, CDR1 MGHDK and CDR2 SYGVNS. The CDR3 sequence is 14 residues long. J gave up 2 bases and V 3 bases, and 2 bases lay outside the gene matches. The CDR3 nucleotides are TGTGCCAGCAGTGAGACAGGGGCTCAAGAGACCCAGTACTTC. This translates into CASSETGAQETQYF.

The chain combines TRBV20-1 with TRBJ1-6, with D perhaps TRBD1 (5 bases). This CDR3 spans 12 amino acids. Germline CDR1 reads DFQATT; CDR2 reads SNEGSKA (reference sequence). CDR3 bases: TGCAGGGCAACAGGCAATAATTCACCCCTCCACTTT. It encodes CRATGNNSPLHF.

This clonotype was recorded a few times. The genes are TRBV20-1 and TRBJ1-1; 7 bases are shared with TRBD1. This CDR3 is 14 amino acids long. V lost 4 bases to trimming and J lost 10 bases; unmatched junction nucleotides: 15. Germline assignment: CDR1 DFQATT and CDR2 SNEGSKA (reference sequence). In DNA, the CDR3 is TGCAGTGCTACTGAACAGGGGAAGGGTGATCGAGCTTTCTTT. It is translated as CSATEQGKGDRAFF.

The V and J genes are TRBV5-1 and TRBJ2-2, with D tentatively TRBD1 (5 bases). V shed 7 bases and J shed 1 base, with 14 bases lying between them. Per germline, CDR1 SGHRS and CDR2 YFSETQ. This CDR3 region has 15 residues. The CDR3 nucleotides read TGCGCCAGCCGATACGGACAACGGAACACCGGGGAGCTGTTTTTT. Its translation: CASRYGQRNTGELFF. The full variable domain, in which reference TRBV5-1 and TRBJ2-2 provide the parts outside the CDR3, is KAGVTQTPRYLIKTRGQQVTLSCSPISGHRSVSWYQQTPGQGLQFLFEYFSETQRNKGNFPGRFSGRQFSNSRSEMNVSTLELGDSALYLCASRYGQRNTGELFFGEGSRLTVL.

In the case of this clonotype: The CDR3 does not close with the conserved phenylalanine or tryptophan, likely indicating a read error. The DNA is omitted, as the CDR3 cannot be located on it reliably, and the CDR3 follows TCRdb's listing. The chain uses TRBV23-1 and TRBJ2-1; the table's D gene call, TRBD1, was not cross checked with the DNA. TRBV23-1 counts as an open reading frame of uncertain function. A total of 11 residues make up the CDR3, ends included. The CDR3 loop reads CASSGRGSPLL.

The V call is TRBV5-1, the J call TRBJ2-3; maybe TRBD1 (5 bases). Germline CDR1 and CDR2: SGHRS and YFSETQ. The germline V and J ends were trimmed by 5 bases and 5 bases, with 9 bases remaining between them. The CDR3 sequence is 12 residues long. The CDR3 nucleotides are TGCGCCAGCAGTGGGGCCCAAGATACGCAGTATTTT. Its protein is CASSGAQDTQYF.

This clonotype was found a few times. The chain is built from TRBV5-6 and TRBJ1-5; D is undetermined. With 0 bases removed from V and 6 bases from J, the gap between germline ends came to 10 bases. There are 14 residues in the CDR3. Germline assignment: CDR1 SGHDT and CDR2 YYEEEE. As DNA, the CDR3 is TGTGCCAGCAGCTTGGGGCCCAGCCTTCAGCCCCAGCATTTT. The encoded protein is CASSLGPSLQPQHF. Based on the CDR3 plus reference TRBV5-6 and TRBJ1-5, the full variable domain is DAGVTQSPTHLIKTRGQQVTLRCSPKSGHDTVSWYQQALGQGPQFIFQYYEEEERQRGNFPDRFSGHQFPNYSSELNVNALLLGDSALYLCASSLGPSLQPQHFGDGTRLSIL.

In this sample, this clonotype turned up a few times. This CDR3 reads CASSSSYNSPLHF. The CDR3 bases are TGTGCCAGCAGCAGCTCCTATAATTCACCCCTCCACTTT. V gene TRBV11-2 combines with J gene TRBJ1-6; D remains unclear. In germline, CDR1 is SGHAT, CDR2 FQNNGV. The V gene lost 5 bases and the J gene lost 0 bases, with 2 bases spanning the gap. CDR3 length: 13 residues.

This clonotype was found many times. The CDR3 DNA reads TGTGCCAGCAGCTTAAAGTATTATAGCAATCAGCCCCAGCATTTT. Its protein product is CASSLKYYSNQPQHF. This rearrangement joins TRBV7-2 to TRBJ1-5, with D uncertain. The length of the CDR3 is 15 residues. CDR1 and CDR2 (germline): SGHTA, FQGNSA. Trimming left V 2 bases short and J 0 bases short, with 8 bases between.

This clonotype was seen ten or more times. V and J are TRBV5-1 and TRBJ2-1; no clear D gene. This CDR3 contains 14 residues. Per germline, CDR1 SGHRS and CDR2 YFSETQ. V was pared by 0 bases and J by 2 bases, with 6 bases between. CDR3 region: CASSLEAAYNEQFF. The CDR3 bases are TGCGCCAGCAGCTTGGAAGCCGCCTACAATGAGCAGTTCTTC. The full variable domain, with the rest looked up from reference TRBV5-1 and TRBJ2-1, is KAGVTQTPRYLIKTRGQQVTLSCSPISGHRSVSWYQQTPGQGLQFLFEYFSETQRNKGNFPGRFSGRQFSNSRSEMNVSTLELGDSALYLCASSLEAAYNEQFFGPGTRLTVL.

This clonotype appeared a few times. The V gene is TRBV7-9, the J gene TRBJ2-3; the D gene is possibly TRBD2 (5 bases). The CDR3 is 15 residues long. Looked up from germline, CDR1 is SEHNR and CDR2 is FQNEAQ (reference sequence). With 5 bases removed from V and 1 base from J, the gap between germline ends came to 13 bases. CDR3 in DNA: TGTGCCAGCAGCACGCGGACTGGTCGCACAGATACGCAGTATTTT. It translates to CASSTRTGRTDTQYF.

The chain recombines TRBV7-8 with TRBJ1-2; the match to TRBD1 covers 9 bases. CDR1 and CDR2 from the germline V gene are SGHVS and FQNEAQ. Trimming at V came to 4 bases and at J to 8 bases, leaving 11 bases not matched to a gene. The CDR3 consists of 15 residues. The CDR3 coding sequence is TGTGCCAGCAGCTCTAGGGGACAGGGAAGCTGGGGCTACACCTTC. This gives the protein CASSSRGQGSWGYTF.

The chain uses TRBV12-3 or TRBV12-4 and TRBJ1-2; possibly TRBD1 for D (5 bases). The V end lost 6 bases, the J end lost 4 bases, and 18 bases lay between the germline ends. The CDR3 has 15 amino acids. As DNA, the CDR3 is TGTGCCAGCAGAGGTGGTTGGGGGTCCAGCTATGGCTACACCTTC. Translating it yields CASRGGWGSSYGYTF.

The V and J genes are TRBV7-2 and TRBJ1-1, with D unclear. The V gene's germline CDR1 is SGHTA and CDR2 FQGNSA. Trimming shortened V by 3 bases and J by 4 bases, and 12 bases separated the two germline ends. The CDR3 runs 14 residues. In nucleotides, the CDR3 is TGTGCCAGCAGCTTCTGGGGTGGCGGCACTGAAGCTTTCTTT. Translating it yields CASSFWGGGTEAFF.

Only a few counts were recorded for this clonotype. This sequence joins TRBV3-1 and TRBJ2-7; D unclear. Trimming took off 3 bases at V and 10 bases at J, with 7 bases between the two ends. The CDR3 spans 10 residues. Germline V gene lookup returns CDR1 LGHDT and CDR2 YNNKEL (reference sequence). The CDR3 protein is CASSHRPQYV. CDR3 coding DNA: TGTGCCAGCAGCCATAGGCCCCAGTACGTC.

The chain recombines TRBV18 with TRBJ1-4, with D maybe TRBD1 (6 bases). The length of the CDR3 is 18 residues. The germline CDR1 and CDR2 sequences are KGHSH and LQKENI. V lost 0 bases to trimming and J lost 2 bases, with 16 bases between them. The CDR3 bases are TGTGCCAGCTCACCACCGAATGGGGGGGCCGGGACTAATGAAAAACTGTTTTTT. Encoded protein: CASSPPNGGAGTNEKLFF. Using reference TRBV18 and TRBJ1-4 for the parts outside the CDR3, the full variable domain is NAGVMQNPRHLVRRRGQEARLRCSPMKGHSHVYWYRQLPEEGLKFMVYLQKENIIDESGMPKERFSAEFPKEGPSILRIQQVVRGDSAAYFCASSPPNGGAGTNEKLFFGSGTQLSVL.

This rearrangement joins TRBV4-3 to TRBJ1-6; D might be TRBD1 (5 bases). This CDR3 contains 17 residues. V lost 0 bases to trimming and J lost 5 bases, with 14 bases between them. In germline, CDR1 is LGHNA, CDR2 YSLEER. CDR3 DNA: TGCGCCAGCAGCCAAGAGTCAGGGAAGCTCCATAATTCACCCCTCCACTTT. As protein: CASSQESGKLHNSPLHF.

This clonotype has only a few counts. V is TRBV18 and J is TRBJ1-1, with D uncertain. The CDR3 covers 17 residues. From germline, CDR1 is KGHSH and CDR2 LQKENI. Trimming removed 2 bases from V and 4 bases from J, with 20 bases in between. The CDR3 bases are TGTGCCAGCTCACCAAATCCGAGTACCCCAGGTAGCACTGAAGCTTTCTTT. Residues: CASSPNPSTPGSTEAFF.

The rearrangement joins TRBV6-5 to TRBJ2-6, with 7 bases fitting TRBD1. This CDR3 has 17 residues. V shed 0 bases and J 0 bases; nucleotides not matched to a gene: 2. The germline CDR1 and CDR2 sequences are MNHEY and SVGAGI. CDR3 coding DNA: TGTGCCAGCAGTTACTCGACAGGGAGCTCTGGGGCCAACGTCCTGACTTTC. Its protein is CASSYSTGSSGANVLTF.

This rearrangement joins TRBV2 to TRBJ1-4; no definite D call. Germline CDR1 and CDR2: SNHLY and FYNNEI. Trimming shortened V by 2 bases and J by 8 bases, and 6 bases separated the two germline ends. There are 12 residues in the CDR3. The CDR3 DNA reads TGTGCCAGCAGTGAACACCTCGAAAAACTGTTTTTT. This gives the protein CASSEHLEKLFF.

CDR3 protein: CASSTHRVPDTQYF. The CDR3 region has the DNA TGTGCCAGCAGTACTCACAGGGTCCCAGATACGCAGTATTTT. The J gene is TRBJ2-3, the V gene TRBV12-3 or TRBV12-4; D may be TRBD1 (6 bases). This CDR3 has 14 amino acids. The germline V and J ends were trimmed by 5 bases and 4 bases, with 13 bases remaining between them.